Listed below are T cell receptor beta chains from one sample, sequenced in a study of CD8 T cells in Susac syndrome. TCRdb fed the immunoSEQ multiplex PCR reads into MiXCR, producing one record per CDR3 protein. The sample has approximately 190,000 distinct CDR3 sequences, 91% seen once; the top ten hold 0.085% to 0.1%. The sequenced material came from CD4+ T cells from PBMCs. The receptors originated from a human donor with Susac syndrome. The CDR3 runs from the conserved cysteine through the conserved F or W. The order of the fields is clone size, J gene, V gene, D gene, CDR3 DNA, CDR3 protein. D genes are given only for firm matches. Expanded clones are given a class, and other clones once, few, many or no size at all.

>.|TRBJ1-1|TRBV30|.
TGTGCCTGGAGTGTTTTGGCACCGAAGAACACTGAAGCTTTCTTT
CAWSVLAPKNTEAFF
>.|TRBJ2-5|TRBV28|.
TGTGCCAGCAGCCTTCTCGTAGCAGGGCAAGAGACCCAGTACTTC
CASSLLVAGQETQYF
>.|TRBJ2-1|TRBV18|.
TGTGCCAGCTCACCGGGACCCGGTTTGTATGAGCAGTTCTTC
CASSPGPGLYEQFF
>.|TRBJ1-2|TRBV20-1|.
TGCAGTGCACGACACCAGGGAGATAACTATGGCTACACCTTC
CSARHQGDNYGYTF
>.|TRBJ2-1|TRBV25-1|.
TGTGCCAGCAGAGAATATAATGAGCAGTTCTTC
CASREYNEQFF
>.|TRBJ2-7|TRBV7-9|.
TGTGCCAGCAGCCGAGGACAGATCTGGGAGCAGTACTTC
CASSRGQIWEQYF
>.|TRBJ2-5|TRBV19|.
TGTGCCAGTAGTATCGGGCCAGGCGGTCCAGAGACCCAGTACTTC
CASSIGPGGPETQYF
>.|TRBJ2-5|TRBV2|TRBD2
TGTGCCAGCACTTCCGAAACTAAACTAGCGGGAGTTCCAGAGACCCAGTACTTC
CASTSETKLAGVPETQYF
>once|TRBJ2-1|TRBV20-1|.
TGCAGTGCTAGGAAGGAAGCCGGGACACTATTCAATGAGCAGTTCTTC
CSARKEAGTLFNEQFF
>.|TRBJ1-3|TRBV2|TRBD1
TGTGCCAGCAGCGTCCAGGGGGTCTCTGGAAACACCATATATTTT
CASSVQGVSGNTIYF
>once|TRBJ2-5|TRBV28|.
TGTGCCAGTTACAGGGAAAGGGCAGAGACCCAGTACTTC
CASYRERAETQYF
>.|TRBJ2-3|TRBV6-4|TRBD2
TGTGCCAGCAGTGACGGAGCGGGGGGCACAGATACGCAGTATTTT
CASSDGAGGTDTQYF
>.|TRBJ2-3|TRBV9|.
TGTGCCAGCAACGAAGGGGGACTATACACAGATACGCAGTATTTT
CASNEGGLYTDTQYF
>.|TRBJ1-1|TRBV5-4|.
TGTGCCAGCAGCTTCGACAGGGAAGCTTTCTTT
CASSFDREAFF
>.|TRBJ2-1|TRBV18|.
TGTGCCAGCTCACCTATAGTTGCAACGAGCTCCTACAATGAGCAGTTCTTC
CASSPIVATSSYNEQFF
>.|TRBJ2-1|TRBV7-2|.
TGTGCCAGCAGCTTATCGGTCGGGACCACCAATGAGCAGTTCTTC
CASSLSVGTTNEQFF
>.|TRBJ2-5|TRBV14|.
TGTGCCAGCAGCCCGTTGGACCTGTACCAAGAGACCCAGTACTTC
CASSPLDLYQETQYF
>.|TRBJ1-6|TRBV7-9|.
TGTGCCAGCAGGGCGACAGGTTCTAATTCACCCCTCCACTTT
CASRATGSNSPLHF
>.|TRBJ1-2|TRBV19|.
TGTGCCAGTACCTGGGGGGGGCGCAATCTTGGCTACACCTTC
CASTWGGRNLGYTF
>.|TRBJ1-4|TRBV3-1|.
TGTGCCAGCAGCCAAGAAAGGGTAACTAATGAAAAACTGTTTTTT
CASSQERVTNEKLFF
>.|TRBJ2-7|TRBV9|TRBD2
TGTGCCAGCAGCCCGAGCCCAGCGGGAGTGCCCTACGAGCAGTACTTC
CASSPSPAGVPYEQYF
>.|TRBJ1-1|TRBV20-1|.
TGCAGTGCTAACGGGACCCAGCACACTGAAGCTTTCTTT
CSANGTQHTEAFF
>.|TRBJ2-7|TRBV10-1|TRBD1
TGCGCCAGCAGTGAGTCCGGGACAGGGGGCGGGGAGCAGTACTTC
CASSESGTGGGEQYF
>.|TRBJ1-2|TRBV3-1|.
TGTGCCAGCAGCCAAGTTAACAGGGCCAGTCATGGCTACACCTTC
CASSQVNRASHGYTF